Listed below are T cell receptor beta chains from one sample, sequenced in a study of blood T cell repertoires in COVID-19. Produced via immunoSEQ multiplex PCR; TCRdb's table is partial and in-frame only. The table records around 230,000 clones, 85% to 90% of them present only once. Material for sequencing was PBMCs or T cells enriched from blood (not recorded which). All receptors come from a woman aged 30 to 39 with acute COVID-19. Both conserved end residues are part of each CDR3. D genes are given only for firm matches. For some rows the clone size is stated as once, few or many, or as a class when expanded; others skip it.

>TRBJ2-1|-|TRBV9|few
CASSVGPVSYNEQFF
TGTGCCAGCAGCGTAGGTCCGGTCTCCTACAATGAGCAGTTCTTC
>TRBJ1-2|TRBD1|TRBV19|-
CASSNRDRGHGYTF
TGTGCCAGTAGTAACCGGGACAGGGGGCATGGCTACACCTTC
>TRBJ2-1|-|TRBV4-3|-
CASSLWTAHSSSYNEQFF
TGCGCCAGCAGCCTTTGGACAGCACACTCGAGCTCCTACAATGAGCAGTTCTTC
>TRBJ1-2|TRBD1|TRBV6-5|-
CASSYKGQGHGYTF
TGTGCCAGCAGTTATAAGGGACAGGGCCATGGCTACACCTTC
>TRBJ1-4|-|TRBV19|-
CASSIGRRLNEKLFF
TGTGCCAGTAGTATAGGGCGGAGACTAAATGAAAAACTGTTTTTT
>TRBJ2-3|TRBD1|TRBV5-1|once
CASSPRGGERRDTQYF
TGCGCCAGCAGCCCCCGAGGGGGCGAGAGGAGGGATACGCAGTATTTT
>TRBJ2-5|-|TRBV2|-
CASSARFETQYF
TGTGCCAGCAGCGCCCGGTTCGAGACCCAGTACTTC
>TRBJ2-7|-|TRBV3-1/TRBV3-2|once
CASSNWQGDEQYF
TGTGCCAGCAGCAACTGGCAGGGTGACGAGCAGTACTTC
>TRBJ1-2|-|TRBV9|-
CASSVVQGTNYGYTF
TGTGCCAGCAGCGTAGTGCAGGGAACCAACTATGGCTACACCTTC
>TRBJ1-6|TRBD1|TRBV6-5|-
CASKFGQGASSPLHF
TGTGCCAGCAAATTCGGACAGGGGGCTAGTTCACCCCTCCACTTT
>TRBJ2-4|TRBD2|TRBV19|-
CASSAGDIQYF
TGTGCCAGTAGTGCGGGGGACATTCAGTACTTC
>TRBJ1-2|TRBD1|TRBV19|-
CASSRDRDYGYTF
TGTGCCAGTAGTAGGGACAGGGACTATGGCTACACCTTC
>TRBJ1-4|TRBD1|TRBV7-2|-
CASSPDRGFNEKLFF
TGTGCCAGCAGCCCAGACAGGGGCTTCAATGAAAAACTGTTTTTT
>TRBJ2-3|-|TRBV7-9|-
CATPGGGWQDTQYF
TGTGCCACCCCAGGCGGGGGCTGGCAAGATACGCAGTATTTT
>TRBJ1-2|TRBD1|TRBV6-5|-
CASSLLQGTYGYTF
TGTGCCAGCAGCCTACTACAGGGGACCTATGGCTACACCTTC
>TRBJ1-6|TRBD1|TRBV7-9|-
CASSSTTGTGSSYNSPLHF
TGTGCCAGCAGCTCCACTACCGGGACAGGGAGCTCCTATAATTCACCCCTCCACTTT
>TRBJ2-7|TRBD1|TRBV30|-
CAWRMRGPNEQYF
TGTGCCTGGAGAATGAGGGGGCCGAACGAGCAGTACTTC
>TRBJ1-1|TRBD1|TRBV5-6|-
CASSLDRVSWNTEAFF
TGTGCCAGCAGCCTAGACAGGGTCAGTTGGAACACTGAAGCTTTCTTT
>TRBJ2-1|TRBD2|TRBV19|-
CASSMAGGYNEQFF
TGTGCCAGTAGTATGGCGGGGGGCTACAATGAGCAGTTCTTC
>TRBJ2-1|TRBD1|TRBV2|-
CASIRDRGNEQFF
TGTGCCAGCATTCGGGACAGGGGAAATGAGCAGTTCTTC
>TRBJ1-3|-|TRBV24-1|-
CATSDPRQAGNTIYF
TGTGCCACCAGTGATCCTCGACAGGCTGGAAACACCATATATTTT
>TRBJ2-7|-|TRBV19|-
CASSTQTGYEQYF
TGTGCCAGTAGTACACAGACAGGCTACGAGCAGTACTTC
>TRBJ2-5|-|TRBV27|-
CASSPETIPAGTQYF
TGTGCCAGCAGTCCGGAGACTATTCCCGCCGGGACCCAGTACTTC
>TRBJ1-2|-|TRBV3-1/TRBV3-2|-
CASSQARDYGYTF
TGTGCCAGCAGCCAAGCACGGGACTATGGCTACACCTTC
>TRBJ2-1|-|TRBV5-1|-
CASSYAYNEQFF
TGCGCCAGCAGCTATGCGTACAATGAGCAGTTCTTC
>TRBJ1-5|-|TRBV28|-
CASSFFGDQPQHF
TGTGCCAGCAGTTTTTTCGGAGATCAGCCCCAGCATTTT
>TRBJ2-7|TRBD1|TRBV5-1|-
CASSFDRGYEQYF
TGCGCCAGCAGCTTTGACAGGGGATACGAGCAGTACTTC
>TRBJ1-1|-|TRBV5-4|-
CASSFPQATEAFF
TGTGCCAGCAGCTTTCCACAGGCCACTGAAGCTTTCTTT
>TRBJ1-1|-|TRBV15|-
CATSSGDKGAFF
TGTGCCACCAGCAGTGGGGACAAGGGAGCTTTCTTT
>TRBJ1-6|TRBD1|TRBV13|-
CASSSPGGRSYNSPLHF
TGTGCCAGCAGCTCTCCAGGGGGCCGCTCCTATAATTCACCCCTCCACTTT
>TRBJ2-4|TRBD1|TRBV7-2|-
CASSSRGGTGSVQYF
TGTGCCAGCAGCTCCCGAGGGGGGACAGGGAGCGTTCAGTACTTC
>TRBJ1-1|-|TRBV19|-
CASSVGRRVLQAFF
TGTGCCAGTAGTGTCGGACGGCGGGTATTGCAAGCTTTCTTT
>TRBJ2-1|-|TRBV7-9|-
CASNPGQSSYNEQFF
TGTGCCAGCAACCCCGGACAGAGCTCCTACAATGAGCAGTTCTTC
>TRBJ2-1|-|TRBV4-2|-
CASSQVRGYSYNEQFF
TGTGCCAGCAGCCAAGTTCGGGGTTACTCCTACAATGAGCAGTTCTTC
>TRBJ1-2|-|TRBV10-2|-
CASSTRDFYGYTF
TGCGCCAGCAGTACCAGAGACTTCTATGGCTACACCTTC
>TRBJ1-6|-|TRBV7-9|once
CASSSPYDSPLHF
TGTGCCAGCAGCTCCCCCTATGATTCACCCCTCCACTTT
>TRBJ2-1|-|TRBV5-1|few
CASKEGNYNEQFF
TGCGCCAGTAAGGAGGGCAACTACAATGAGCAGTTCTTC
>TRBJ1-1|-|TRBV28|-
CASSQFGGDWNTEAFF
TGTGCCAGCAGTCAATTTGGTGGGGACTGGAACACTGAAGCTTTCTTT
>TRBJ2-6|TRBD2|TRBV27|-
CASSFGTSPYVSGANVLTF
TGTGCCAGCAGTTTCGGGACTAGCCCGTACGTCTCTGGGGCCAACGTCCTGACTTTC
>TRBJ1-1|-|TRBV9|-
CASSVGLAMNTEAFF
TGTGCCAGCAGCGTAGGACTGGCCATGAACACTGAAGCTTTCTTT
>TRBJ2-5|TRBD2|TRBV9|few
CASSVDRGGHETQYF
TGTGCCAGCAGCGTAGATCGGGGGGGCCACGAGACCCAGTACTTC
>TRBJ1-6|TRBD1|TRBV19|-
CASTRGTGGSPLHF
TGTGCCAGTACCCGGGGGACAGGGGGGTCACCCCTCCACTTT
>TRBJ2-2|TRBD2|TRBV2|once
CASSKLAGQPGELFF
TGTGCCAGCTCTAAACTAGCGGGGCAGCCCGGGGAGCTGTTTTTT
>TRBJ1-1|-|TRBV30|-
CAWSGSGRAPAAFF
TGTGCCTGGAGTGGTTCGGGGAGGGCCCCAGCCGCTTTCTTT
>TRBJ1-2|-|TRBV28|-
CASSLSSGLGYTF
TGTGCCAGCAGTTTATCATCAGGGCTTGGCTACACCTTC
>TRBJ1-1|-|TRBV7-2|-
CASSVQVGDTEAFF
TGTGCCAGCAGCGTACAGGTTGGGGACACTGAAGCTTTCTTT
>TRBJ2-1|-|TRBV10-1|-
CASSEPQSWEQFF
TGCGCCAGCAGTGAGCCCCAGTCTTGGGAGCAGTTCTTC
>TRBJ2-7|TRBD1|TRBV5-1|-
CASSFGQVVGEQYF
TGCGCCAGCAGCTTTGGACAGGTAGTAGGCGAGCAGTACTTC
>TRBJ2-1|-|TRBV5-4|-
CASSFWGPYNEQFF
TGTGCCAGCAGCTTTTGGGGGCCCTACAATGAGCAGTTCTTC
>TRBJ2-7|-|TRBV27|-
CASSKRTAYEQYF
TGTGCCAGCAGTAAGCGGACAGCCTACGAGCAGTACTTC
>TRBJ1-1|-|TRBV4-1|-
CASSPGYGSPEAFF
TGCGCCAGCAGCCCCGGGTACGGGAGCCCTGAAGCTTTCTTT
>TRBJ1-1|TRBD1|TRBV28|-
CASSLISGTGNTEAFF
TGTGCCAGCAGTCTTATTTCCGGGACAGGGAACACTGAAGCTTTCTTT
>TRBJ2-1|-|TRBV14|-
CASSQELEQFF
TGTGCCAGCAGCCAAGAACTTGAGCAGTTCTTC